This T cell receptor beta chain is drawn from a study of T cells after yellow fever vaccination. Study information: Preparing low-cell-number fractions relied on SMART-Seq v4 Ultra Low Input.

The ends were cut back, 5 bases at V and 4 bases at J, with 8 bases in the middle. Per germline, CDR1 GTSNPN and CDR2 SVGIG (reference sequence). The CDR3 extends over 11 amino acids. TCRdb used MiXCR to reprocess the 5' RACE reads, holding one entry per CDR3 protein. The sample lists some 600,000 distinct CDR3 sequences, approximately 16% occurring once. Study findings and constraints: Reappearing after the booster were most of the clones from primary vaccination (around 96% CD4, about 87% CD8).

This clonotype was detected only a few times. Its antigen is not known. The J gene is TRBJ2-5, the V gene TRBV30; D remains unclear. The sequence was obtained from a man aged 18-30 years who received the YFV17D yellow fever vaccine. Specimen: PBMCs, collected about 5 days after the first yellow fever vaccination. The CDR3 sequence is CAWSLGETQYF. As DNA, the CDR3 is TGTGCCTGGTCCCTGGGAGAGACCCAGTACTTC.